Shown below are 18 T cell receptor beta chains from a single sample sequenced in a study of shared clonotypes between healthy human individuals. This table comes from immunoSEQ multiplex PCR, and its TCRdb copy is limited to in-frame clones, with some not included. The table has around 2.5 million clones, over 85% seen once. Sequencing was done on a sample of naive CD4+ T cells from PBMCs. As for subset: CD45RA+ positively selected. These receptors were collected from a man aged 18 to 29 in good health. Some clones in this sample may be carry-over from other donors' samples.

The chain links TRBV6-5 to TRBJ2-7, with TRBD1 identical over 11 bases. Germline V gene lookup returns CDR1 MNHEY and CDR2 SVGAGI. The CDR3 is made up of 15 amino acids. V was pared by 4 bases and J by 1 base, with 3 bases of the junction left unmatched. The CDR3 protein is CASSFRDRGSYEQYF. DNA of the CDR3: TGTGCCAGCAGTTTCCGGGACAGGGGGTCCTACGAGCAGTACTTC.

The CDR3 loop is CASSTGLAGYNEQFF. In DNA form, the CDR3 reads TGTGCCAGCAGCACGGGACTAGCGGGCTACAATGAGCAGTTCTTC. The V call is TRBV7-7, the J call TRBJ2-1; the match to TRBD2 covers 12 bases. Germline CDR1 is SSHAT and CDR2 is FNYEAQ (reference sequence). The CDR3 has 15 residues. Trimming cost V 5 bases and J 3 bases; bases outside gene matches: 2.

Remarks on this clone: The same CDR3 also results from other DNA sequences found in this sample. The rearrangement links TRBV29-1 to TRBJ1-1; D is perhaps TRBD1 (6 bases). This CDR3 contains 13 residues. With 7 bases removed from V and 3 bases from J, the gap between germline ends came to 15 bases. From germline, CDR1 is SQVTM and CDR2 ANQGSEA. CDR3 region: CSASTGIDTEAFF. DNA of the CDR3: TGCAGCGCCTCAACAGGGATAGACACTGAAGCTTTCTTT.

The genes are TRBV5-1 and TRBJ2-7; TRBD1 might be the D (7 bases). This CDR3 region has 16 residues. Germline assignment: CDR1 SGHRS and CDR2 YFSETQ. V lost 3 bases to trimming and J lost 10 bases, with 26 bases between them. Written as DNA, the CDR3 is TGCGCCAGCAGCTCGGAGGGGGCAGGAGCCACCGGTCAACAGTACTTC. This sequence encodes CASSSEGAGATGQQYF.

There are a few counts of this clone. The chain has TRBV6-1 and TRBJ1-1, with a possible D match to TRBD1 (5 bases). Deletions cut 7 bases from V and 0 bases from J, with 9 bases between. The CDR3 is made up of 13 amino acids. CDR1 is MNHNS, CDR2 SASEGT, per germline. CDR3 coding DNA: TGTGCCAGCATCGGGGCTGTGAACACTGAAGCTTTCTTT. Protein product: CASIGAVNTEAFF.

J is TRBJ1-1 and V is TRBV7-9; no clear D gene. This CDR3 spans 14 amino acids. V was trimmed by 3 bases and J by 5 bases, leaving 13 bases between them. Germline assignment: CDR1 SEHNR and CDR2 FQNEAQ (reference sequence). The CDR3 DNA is TGTGCCAGCAGCTTGCTGGCTTTAGGGACTGAAGCTTTCTTT. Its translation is CASSLLALGTEAFF.

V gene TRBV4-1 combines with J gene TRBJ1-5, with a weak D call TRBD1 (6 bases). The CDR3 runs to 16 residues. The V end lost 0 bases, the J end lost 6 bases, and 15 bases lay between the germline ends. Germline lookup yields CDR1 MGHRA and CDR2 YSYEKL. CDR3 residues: CASSQDAGQWGQPQHF. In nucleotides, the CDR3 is TGCGCCAGCAGCCAAGATGCAGGACAGTGGGGTCAGCCCCAGCATTTT.

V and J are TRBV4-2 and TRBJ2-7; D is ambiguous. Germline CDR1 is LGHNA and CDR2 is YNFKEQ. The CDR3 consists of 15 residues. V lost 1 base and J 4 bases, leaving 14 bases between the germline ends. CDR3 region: CASSQVEAHYYEQYF. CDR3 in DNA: TGTGCCAGCAGCCAAGTCGAGGCTCATTATTACGAGCAGTACTTC.

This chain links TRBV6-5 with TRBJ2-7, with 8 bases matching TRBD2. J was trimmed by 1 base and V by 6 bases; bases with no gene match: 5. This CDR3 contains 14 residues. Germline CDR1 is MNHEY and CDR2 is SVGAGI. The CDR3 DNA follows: TGTGCCAGCAGAAACAGCGGGAGATCCTACGAGCAGTACTTC. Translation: CASRNSGRSYEQYF.

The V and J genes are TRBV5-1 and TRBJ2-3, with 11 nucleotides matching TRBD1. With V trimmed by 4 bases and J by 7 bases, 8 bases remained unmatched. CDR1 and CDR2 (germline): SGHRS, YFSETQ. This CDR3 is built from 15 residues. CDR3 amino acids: CASSPGQGVVNTQYF. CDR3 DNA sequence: TGCGCCAGCAGCCCGGGACAGGGGGTTGTAAATACGCAGTATTTT.

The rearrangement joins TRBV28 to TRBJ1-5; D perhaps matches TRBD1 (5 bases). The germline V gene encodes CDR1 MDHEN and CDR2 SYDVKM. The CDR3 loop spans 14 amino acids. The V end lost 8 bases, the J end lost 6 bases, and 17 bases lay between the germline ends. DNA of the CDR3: TGTGCCAGCCGGCCCGTCAGGGCAAGTCAGCCCCAGCATTTT. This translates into CASRPVRASQPQHF.

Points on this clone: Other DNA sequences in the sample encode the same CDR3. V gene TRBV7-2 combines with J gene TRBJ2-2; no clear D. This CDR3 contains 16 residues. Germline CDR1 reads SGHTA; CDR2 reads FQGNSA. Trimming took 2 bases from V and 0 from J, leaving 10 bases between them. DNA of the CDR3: TGTGCCAGCAGCTTATTGGCCGGCGCGAACACCGGGGAGCTGTTTTTT. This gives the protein CASSLLAGANTGELFF. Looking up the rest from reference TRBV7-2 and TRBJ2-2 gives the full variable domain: GAGVSQSPSNKVTEKGKDVELRCDPISGHTALYWYRQSLGQGLEFLIYFQGNSAPDKSGLPSDRFSAERTGGSVSTLTIQRTQQEDSAVYLCASSLLAGANTGELFFGEGSRLTVL.

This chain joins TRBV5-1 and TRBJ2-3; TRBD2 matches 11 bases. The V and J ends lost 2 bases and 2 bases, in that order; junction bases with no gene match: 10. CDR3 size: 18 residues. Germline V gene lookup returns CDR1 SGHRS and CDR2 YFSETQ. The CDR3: CASSLGWWTSGSTDTQYF. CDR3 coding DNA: TGCGCCAGCAGCTTAGGGTGGTGGACTAGCGGGTCCACAGATACGCAGTATTTT.

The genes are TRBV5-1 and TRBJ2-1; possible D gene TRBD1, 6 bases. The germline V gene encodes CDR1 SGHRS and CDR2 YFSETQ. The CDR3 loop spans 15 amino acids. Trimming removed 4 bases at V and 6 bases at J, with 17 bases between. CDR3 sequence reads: CASSQVVQGGNEQFF. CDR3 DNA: TGCGCCAGCAGCCAGGTGGTACAGGGTGGCAATGAGCAGTTCTTC. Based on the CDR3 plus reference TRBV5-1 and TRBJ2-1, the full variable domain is KAGVTQTPRYLIKTRGQQVTLSCSPISGHRSVSWYQQTPGQGLQFLFEYFSETQRNKGNFPGRFSGRQFSNSRSEMNVSTLELGDSALYLCASSQVVQGGNEQFFGPGTRLTVL.

In DNA, the CDR3 is TGTGCCAGCAGCGTCGGGGCCTACGAGCAGTACTTC. It codes for CASSVGAYEQYF. The chain uses TRBV7-2 and TRBJ2-5, with a weak D call TRBD2 (5 bases). TRBJ2-7 matches the DNA end more closely, so the J call is doubtful. Germline CDR1 SGHTA, CDR2 FQGNSA. The CDR3 contains 12 residues.

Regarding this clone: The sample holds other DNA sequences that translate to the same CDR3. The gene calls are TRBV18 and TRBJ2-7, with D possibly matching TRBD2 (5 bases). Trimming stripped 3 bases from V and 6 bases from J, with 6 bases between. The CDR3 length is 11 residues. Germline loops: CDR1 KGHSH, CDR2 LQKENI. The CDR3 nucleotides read TGTGCCAGCTCACCGGGGAGCGAGCAGTACTTC. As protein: CASSPGSEQYF.

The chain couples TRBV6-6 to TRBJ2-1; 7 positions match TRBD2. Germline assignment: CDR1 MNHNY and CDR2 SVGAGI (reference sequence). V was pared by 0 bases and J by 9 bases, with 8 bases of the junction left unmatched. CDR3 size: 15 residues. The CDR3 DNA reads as TGTGCCAGCAGTTACTCCCCGGGACTAACGGCTGAGCAGTTCTTC. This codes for CASSYSPGLTAEQFF.

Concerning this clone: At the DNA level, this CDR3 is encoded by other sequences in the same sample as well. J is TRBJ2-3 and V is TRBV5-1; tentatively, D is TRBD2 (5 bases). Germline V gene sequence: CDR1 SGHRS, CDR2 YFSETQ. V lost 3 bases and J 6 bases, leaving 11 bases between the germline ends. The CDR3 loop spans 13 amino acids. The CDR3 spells CASSSPGEDTQYF. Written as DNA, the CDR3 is TGCGCCAGCAGCTCCCCCGGGGAGGATACGCAGTATTTT.